The rows below give T cell receptor beta chains drawn from one sample of a study of CD8 T cells in Susac syndrome. Each CDR3 protein is one row after TCRdb ran MiXCR on the immunoSEQ multiplex PCR reads. The sample has some 110,000 distinct CDR3 sequences; 85% to 95% are singletons. Specimen: CD8+ T cells from PBMCs. The receptors originated from a human donor with multiple sclerosis. Each CDR3 is given with its conserved first and last residue. A D gene is named only where the DNA matches it firmly. Not every row has a clone size; where given, it reads once, few, many or a size class.

abundance	v_gene	j_gene	d_gene	CDR3nt	CDR3aa
-	TRBV20-1	TRBJ2-3	TRBD1	TGCAGTGCTAGAGATAGGGAGACAGGGGTCGATACGCAGTATTTT	CSARDRETGVDTQYF
-	TRBV6-6	TRBJ2-5	-	TGTGCCAGCAGTTACGGGGTAGGAGAGACCCAGTACTTC	CASSYGVGETQYF
-	TRBV19	TRBJ2-3	TRBD2	TGTGCCAGTAGTATAGACGGGACTAGCATTAGCACAGATACGCAGTATTTT	CASSIDGTSISTDTQYF
-	TRBV14	TRBJ1-1	TRBD1	TGTGCCAGCAGGGAACAGGGGACCACTGAAGCTTTCTTT	CASREQGTTEAFF
-	TRBV7-8	TRBJ2-1	-	TGTGCCAGCAGGGAAAACAATGAGCAGTTCTTC	CASRENNEQFF
-	TRBV27	TRBJ1-1	-	TGTGCCAGCAGTTTATGGGGGCGGATGGACACTGAAGCTTTCTTT	CASSLWGRMDTEAFF
few	TRBV6-5	TRBJ2-7	-	TGTGCCAGCAGGGTATCCTACGAGCAGTACTTC	CASRVSYEQYF
-	TRBV28	TRBJ1-1	TRBD1	TGTGCCAGCAGCCTTACCCGGGACAGGGGATTGGACACTGAAGCTTTCTTT	CASSLTRDRGLDTEAFF
-	TRBV5-1	TRBJ1-1	TRBD1	TGCGCCAGCAGCTGGCAAGGACAGGACAACACTGAAGCTTTCTTT	CASSWQGQDNTEAFF
-	TRBV12-3/TRBV12-4	TRBJ2-5	-	TGTGCCAGCAGTCTTGACAGTCCCGGGGAGACCCAGTACTTC	CASSLDSPGETQYF
-	TRBV7-9	TRBJ1-1	-	TGTGCCAGCACTCCTCGGAGGGACATGAACACTGAAGCTTTCTTT	CASTPRRDMNTEAFF
-	TRBV3-1	TRBJ2-5	TRBD2	TGTGCCAGCAGCGACGGGACTAGCCTAAAAGAGACCCAGTACTTC	CASSDGTSLKETQYF
-	TRBV30	TRBJ1-2	-	TGTGCCTGGTACGGGAGAGCGCGAAACTATGGCCACACCTTC	CAWYGRARNYGHTF
-	TRBV2	TRBJ2-1	TRBD1	TGTGCCAGCAGGGCAGGGGACAGTACCTACAATGAGCAGTTCTTC	CASRAGDSTYNEQFF
-	TRBV2	TRBJ2-3	TRBD2	TGTGCCAGCAGTGATAGCGGGACGGGGACAGATACGCAGTATTTT	CASSDSGTGTDTQYF
-	TRBV20-1	TRBJ1-5	-	TGCAGTGCTAAGGGGGGGGGCAAGGGGCCCCAGCATTTT	CSAKGGGKGPQHF
-	TRBV29-1	TRBJ2-3	-	TGCAGCGTTGACGGTCGGGGTGATACGCAGTATTTT	CSVDGRGDTQYF
-	TRBV7-9	TRBJ2-2	-	TGTGCCAGCAGCCACCGGGTTATTAACCCCGGGGAGCTGTTTTTT	CASSHRVINPGELFF
-	TRBV12-3/TRBV12-4	TRBJ1-5	-	TGTGCCAGCAGTCCTCTAAGATGGAATAGCAATCAGCCCCAGCATTTT	CASSPLRWNSNQPQHF
-	TRBV20-1	TRBJ2-1	TRBD2	TGCAGTGCTAGAAGGACTAGCGGGGCCAATGAGCAGTTCTTC	CSARRTSGANEQFF
-	TRBV24-1	TRBJ2-2	-	TGTGCCACCAGTGATTTAAGGGGGAGCACCGGGGAGCTGTTTTTT	CATSDLRGSTGELFF
-	TRBV19	TRBJ1-2	-	TGTGCCAGTAGCATCAGAAGGGTGAATAATGGCTACACCTTC	CASSIRRVNNGYTF
-	TRBV29-1	TRBJ2-1	-	TGCAGCGTTGAGGATCACACATACAATGAGCAGTTCTTC	CSVEDHTYNEQFF
-	TRBV29-1	TRBJ2-1	TRBD2	TGCAGCGTTGAGCCTACTAGCGGGGTTAGCTCCTACAATGAGCAGTTCTTC	CSVEPTSGVSSYNEQFF
-	TRBV29-1	TRBJ1-5	-	TGCAGCGTTGAAGATGAAACAGATCCCTCTCAGCCCCAGCATTTT	CSVEDETDPSQPQHF
-	TRBV6-1	TRBJ2-3	-	TGTGCCAGCAGTCAGGGTTGGGGAGATACGCAGTATTTT	CASSQGWGDTQYF
-	TRBV30	TRBJ1-5	TRBD1	TGTGCCTGGAGTGTCCGGGACAGGGGGAGACAGCCCCAGCATTTT	CAWSVRDRGRQPQHF
few	TRBV24-1	TRBJ2-7	-	TGTGCCACCAGTCGGGGATACGAGCAGTACTTC	CATSRGYEQYF
-	TRBV12-3/TRBV12-4	TRBJ2-1	-	TGTGCCAGCAGTTTAAGTGTAGCTGAGCAGTTCTTC	CASSLSVAEQFF
-	TRBV5-1	TRBJ2-5	-	TGCGCCAGCAGAGGGGGACGTTTTCAAGAGACCCAGTACTTC	CASRGGRFQETQYF
-	TRBV12-5	TRBJ2-1	-	TGTGCTAGTGGTTTGGTCAGGGGTGAGCAGTTCTTC	CASGLVRGEQFF
-	TRBV12-3/TRBV12-4	TRBJ1-1	TRBD1	TGTGCCAGCAGTTTTCAGGGGGCGGGTATGAACACTGAAGCTTTCTTT	CASSFQGAGMNTEAFF
-	TRBV19	TRBJ1-5	-	TGTGCCAGTAGTCCCCCACCGATTAGCAATCAGCCCCAGCATTTT	CASSPPPISNQPQHF
-	TRBV20-1	TRBJ1-2	TRBD1	TGCAGTGTTAGCACAGGGGGCAAAGGCTACACCTTC	CSVSTGGKGYTF
-	TRBV7-3	TRBJ2-3	TRBD2	TGTGCCAGCAGCCATAGCGGGGGGGCCATAGATACGCAGTATTTT	CASSHSGGAIDTQYF
-	TRBV15	TRBJ1-6	TRBD1	TGTGCCACCAGCGGGACAGGAGCAGGCTCCTATAATTCACCCCTCCACTTT	CATSGTGAGSYNSPLHF
-	TRBV12-3/TRBV12-4	TRBJ2-7	-	TGTGCCAGCAGTTTCGGCAGCTCCTACGAGCAGTACTTC	CASSFGSSYEQYF
-	TRBV7-6	TRBJ2-1	-	TGTGCCAGCAGCTTAGTCGGCGGGTCCTACAATGAGCAGTTCTTC	CASSLVGGSYNEQFF
-	TRBV3-1	TRBJ1-1	-	TGTGCCAGCAGCCCGACGGGGGTTACTGAAGCTTTCTTT	CASSPTGVTEAFF
-	TRBV20-1	TRBJ2-7	TRBD2	TGCAGTTCTACTTCTAGCGGGGGAGCCTACGAGCAGTACTTC	CSSTSSGGAYEQYF
-	TRBV5-1	TRBJ2-5	TRBD1	TGCGCCAGCACAAGGACAGGGACGAGTCTTGCGGCCCAGTACTTC	CASTRTGTSLAAQYF
-	TRBV2	TRBJ2-7	-	TGTGCCAGCAGCGAGACAGTTGCGGGCCCTAACGAGCAGTACTTC	CASSETVAGPNEQYF
-	TRBV7-9	TRBJ2-5	-	TGTGCCAGCAGCTCATCCACAGGGATTGAGACCCAGTACTTC	CASSSSTGIETQYF
few	TRBV6-1	TRBJ1-2	-	TGTGCCAGCAGTGTGGGACTGGGAACGAATGGCTACACCTTC	CASSVGLGTNGYTF
-	TRBV19	TRBJ1-2	TRBD1	TGTGCCAGTAGGAACCGACAGGGGGTCTATGGCTACACCTTC	CASRNRQGVYGYTF
-	TRBV20-1	TRBJ2-5	-	TGCAGTGCTAGGGACTTTCCTCCAACCCAAGAGACCCAGTACTTC	CSARDFPPTQETQYF
-	TRBV6-5	TRBJ2-3	-	TGTGCCAGCATCGGCCCCGGTACAGATACGCAGTATTTT	CASIGPGTDTQYF
once	TRBV9	TRBJ2-3	TRBD1	TGTGCCAGCAGCGTAAAGGACAGGGGGCGAACGCAGTATTTT	CASSVKDRGRTQYF
once	TRBV27	TRBJ1-2	-	TGTGCCAGCAGTACGGACTGGAACTATGGCTACACCTTC	CASSTDWNYGYTF